A selection of T cell receptor beta chains follows, all from one sample in a study of cytomegalovirus exposure and HLA in healthy donors. Generated by immunoSEQ multiplex PCR, the TCRdb table keeps only in-frame clones and is missing some. The table has 250,000 or so clones, about 90% seen once. The material sequenced was PBMCs. The receptors stem from a girl aged 2-10 years in good health and CMV-seronegative. The CDR3 runs from the conserved cysteine through the conserved F or W.

J gene | V gene | CDR3 protein
- | TRBV7-8 | CASSLFGETGYEQYF
TRBJ2-1 | TRBV29-1 | CSVELRGRALNEQFF
TRBJ2-5 | TRBV10-3 | CAISHAILAGGRETQYF
TRBJ2-3 | TRBV20-1 | CSAQVTHTQYF
TRBJ2-1 | TRBV14 | CASSPGLAEYNEQFF
TRBJ2-7 | TRBV27 | CASSATRDRGSYEQYF
TRBJ1-3 | TRBV6-1 | CASSEGWRGSSGNTIYF
TRBJ2-2 | TRBV10-2 | CATREGPNTGELFF
TRBJ2-7 | TRBV9 | CASGGGGAYEQYF
TRBJ2-7 | TRBV9 | CASSPGQGAPEQYF
TRBJ1-2 | TRBV15 | CATSRDPGIMGGYTF
TRBJ2-5 | TRBV5-1 | CASSGGTSGSQETQYF
TRBJ2-7 | TRBV15 | CATSTPRIAEQYF
TRBJ2-5 | TRBV5-4 | CASSPALSSVETQYF
TRBJ1-5 | TRBV19 | CASSPGPPRTNQPQHF
TRBJ1-6 | TRBV14 | CASRDRRGGNSPLHF
TRBJ2-1 | TRBV28 | CASTTSWDRDAYNEQFF
TRBJ1-3 | TRBV10-2 | CASSGLNSGNTIYF
TRBJ1-6 | TRBV5-6 | CASSFSESSYNSPLHF
TRBJ2-3 | TRBV5-4 | CASSLEGVAGPDTQYF
TRBJ2-3 | TRBV5-6 | CASSLATDTQYF
TRBJ2-2 | TRBV6-5 | CASSYLRGAGGELFF
TRBJ2-5 | TRBV6-5 | CASSKQYQETQHF
TRBJ1-2 | TRBV29-1 | CSVDPSDRGYTF
TRBJ2-6 | TRBV9 | CASSGQERGGPRSGANVLTF
TRBJ2-7 | TRBV19 | CASSNRQSSSYEQYF
TRBJ2-5 | TRBV4-1 | CASSQVDFRETQYF
TRBJ2-5 | TRBV30 | CAWSRGGQETQYF
TRBJ1-1 | TRBV9 | CASSAPPGDTEAFF
- | TRBV28 | CASRRPGQHSYEQYF
TRBJ1-4 | TRBV19 | CASSVNEKLFF
TRBJ2-7 | TRBV29-1 | CSVPGLAGTEQYF
TRBJ1-5 | TRBV6-1 | CASSLDRGSNQPQHF